This paragraph reports one TCR beta chain. Its antigen is not known. The sample originates from a study of human T cells and chemical hapten exposure. The overall study: Application of 0.01% DPC to the upper back was done by patch test, with a reading at 6 days.

Authors' analysis steps: There were a median of around 96,000 TCRs per sample, with a range from roughly 20,000 to 700,000. TCRdb re-derived calls from the RACE reads in MiXCR, one entry per CDR3 protein. The V and J calls shown here were made by TCRdb, not taken from the authors' results. The table records about 120,000 distinct CDR3 sequences, roughly 13% of them present only once. Germline V gene sequence: CDR1 LGHNA, CDR2 YNFKEQ. There are 18 residues in the CDR3. Between the trimmed V and J ends, which lost 1 base and 7 bases, there was a span of 26 bases. Study observations and caveats: Compared with pre-sensitization or healthy control sets, expanded TCRs clustered more. Each of the donors had alopecia, so their immune responses may not resemble those of healthy people.

Specified time point: patch test 1, 2 weeks after DPC sensitization. Treatment: therapeutic diphenylcyclopropenone sensitization with weekly scalp DPC. The chain has TRBV4-2 and TRBJ2-7; TRBD2 is a possible D gene (6 bases). This specimen was whole blood, taken in connection with sensitization to the hapten diphenylcyclopropenone (DPC). This receptor was identified in a man between 18 and 29 years old with alopecia areata. Some clones in this sample may be carry-over from other donors' samples. The CDR3 sequence: CASSQVPTSASVEREQYF. The CDR3 nucleotides are TGTGCCAGCAGCCAAGTACCCACCTCGGCTAGCGTTGAAAGAGAGCAGTACTTC.